Included here is one T cell receptor beta chain sequence, with context. This clone was counted between two and nine times. The antigen it recognizes is unknown. No base qualities exist here, and no much larger clone lies one base off it. The record originates from a study of cytomegalovirus exposure and HLA in healthy donors (dated by TCRdb to about 2017). Regarding the complete study: In an earlier analysis of under 750 of the donors, about 270 Gb of sequence data and 90 million to 120 million unique TCR beta sequences from about 179 million T cells were reported. An early release covering more than 500 HLA-typed donors comprised approximately 300 gigabases of sequencing data and roughly 86 million unique TCR sequences. Among the roughly 390 genotyped donors, roughly 80% belonged to the genetic ancestry cluster associated with self-reported Caucasian donors. The aim of the study was to test whether cataloging public T cell receptors could identify signatures of past pathogen exposure. Using immunosequencing, the study profiled T cell repertoires from roughly 650 subjects and related those repertoires to cytomegalovirus serostatus. In addition to the first cohort of 666 subjects, a separate validation cohort of 120 different subjects was used. To predict cytomegalovirus infection status, the study brought together high-throughput TCR immunosequencing, statistical association of individual TCRs with disease status, and machine learning. A later analysis re-analyzed previously published TCR beta repertoires from 660 or so donors and added high-resolution HLA genotyping to study TCR occurrence patterns. The later analysis used no new phenotypic data to find candidate immune exposures, relying instead on TCR beta sequences and their occurrence across donors. An earlier analysis of approximately 640 of the donors applied high-throughput TCR beta sequencing to assess whether each TCR beta V gene segment acted as functional or pseudogenic. Donor age, sex, ethnicity and CMV serostatus were collected together with the repertoire data. In a later genetic analysis, genome-wide SNP genotypes for 398 of the 666 donors were used, and that subset was treated as a discovery cohort. Every repertoire in the discovery cohort had been generated on one and the same sequencing platform. HLA typing covered class I and class II loci at four-digit resolution. The number of donors typed differed by locus, with roughly 620-630 for A, B, C, DRB1 and DQB1, roughly 550 for DQA1, under 610 for DPA1, and roughly 450 for DPB1. Roughly 5 DR-DQ haplotypes were treated as single units for association and clustering because of strong linkage in the cohort. Among some 410 genotyped donors of the cohort, an average of approximately 220,000 unique TCR beta nucleotide sequences was sequenced per donor, of which about 18% were non-productive.

What the study reported, not specific to this receptor: A few of the identified cytomegalovirus-associated TCR beta chains were confirmed in vitro to be specific for cytomegalovirus antigens. According to a later analysis, parvovirus B19, influenza, CMV and Epstein-Barr virus appeared linked to several top co-occurrence clusters. A later analysis found that TCR association rates varied across HLA loci, with DRB1 alleles showing the most associated TCRs and HLA-C alleles the fewest. In a later analysis, some 18,000 TCR beta sequences were associated with specific HLA alleles at a false discovery rate of 0.05. While some public TCRs were present in many individuals, most TCR sequences turned up only very rarely across donors. Approximately 16 rarely observed V segments, including chromosome 9 orphons, were excluded from the earlier analysis of a few hundred of the donors because counts were too low. According to a later analysis, most CMV-associated TCR beta chains appeared to be HLA-restricted, and the HLA associations seemed to be driven largely by CMV exposure. An earlier analysis of around 540 of the donors showed that most TCR beta V segments appeared in productive rearrangements either about 90% or about 30% of the time, which broadly matched IMGT annotations. A later genetic analysis associated a missense DCLRE1C variant with V-gene and J-gene trimming of TCR beta chains, and an independent cohort replicated the association. According to a later genetic analysis, donors in an Asian-associated ancestry cluster had fewer N-insertions in productive TCRs than the approximately 610-donor mean. Roughly uniform sequencing depth across donors was assumed in presence/absence analyses, although this assumption may not hold. The authors suggested that the approach could potentially be generalized to other disease states and immunological phenotypes. In a later analysis, HLA-associated TCR beta chains showed more clonal expansion and lower generation probabilities than non-associated chains that were equally common. A total of 164 TCR beta chains were listed by the study as associated with cytomegalovirus. Because HLA typing was missing for some donors at each locus, association tests included only the typed subset. A cluster of highly shared sequence variants was judged likely to represent a technical artifact of the sequencing pipeline. The classifier was reported to diagnose cytomegalovirus status with high specificity and sensitivity in both the original and validation cohorts. Immune exposure information for the cohort was limited to CMV serostatus. A further reported finding was that TCR beta sequences accurately predicted the HLA-A and HLA-B alleles for most subjects in the first cohort. The 87-base-pair reads could not distinguish some IMGT-functional V segments, including TRBV6-2 and TRBV6-3, so those segments were excluded. The cohort was sequenced for TCR beta chains only, and without alpha or paired-chain data the features that could be detected were limited. When HLA alleles, especially DR and DQ, strongly co-occurred, attributing TCR associations to individual alleles was difficult. Linkage disequilibrium might explain the correlated functional status among segregating V segments, but an unknown experimental factor could not be ruled out.

The cohort consisted of 600 or so healthy bone marrow donors. All cohort members were sampled while nominally healthy, although unrecorded immune exposures were likely present. The donor tested CMV seronegative, placing the donor among the 350 to 400 seronegative members of the cohort. Every donor gave a peripheral blood sample, and the peripheral blood mononuclear cells from that sample were used for TCR beta sequencing. The Qiagen DNeasy Blood Extraction Kit was used to extract genomic DNA from the blood cell samples. Between the V and J ends, shortened by 0 bases and 5 bases respectively, the junction contains 14 bases. Reading the germline V gene gives CDR1 SGDLS and CDR2 YYNGEE. The CDR3 goes from the cysteine to the phenylalanine over 15 residues. CDR3 DNA is the only sequence kept; it has 45 bases, read in frame from the first base. The receptor library was made with the immunoSEQ multiplex PCR assay. For the multiplex PCR, a mixture combining 60 forward primers for TCR Vbeta segments and 13 reverse primers for TCR Jbeta segments was used. The CDR3 region of rearranged TCR beta genes was amplified from genomic DNA by a multiplex PCR assay. The Illumina HiSeq System was used to sequence the amplified TCR beta libraries as 87-base-pair reads. In the authors' own workflow: In a later analysis, 70 million to 95 million unique TCR beta chains were counted across the 690 or so repertoires, and roughly 11 million of these chains were shared by at least two donors. To remove PCR and sequencing errors, raw reads were error-corrected and collapsed into unique sequences using a nearest-neighbor algorithm that merged closely related sequences. V, D and J gene segments were assigned by aligning CDR3 sequences to IMGT reference sequences. For a sequence to be retained, a match of at least six nucleotides to both a V gene segment and a J gene segment was required. Rearrangements were classified as productive when the CDR3 lacked stop codons and remained in frame with V and J, and all other rearrangements were classified as non-productive. CDR3 was defined by IMGT convention, running from the second conserved V-encoded cysteine to the conserved J-encoded phenylalanine. In an earlier analysis of approximately 590 of the donors, sequences lacking an unambiguous match to a single V gene segment were excluded. In an earlier analysis of 587 of the donors, a V segment was called functional when productive rearrangements were above 56.7%, and segregating when the standard deviation between donors exceeded 5%. A statistical classification framework was developed to diagnose cytomegalovirus status using the catalog of TCR beta chain sequences. In a later analysis, V and J genes were assigned by comparing TCR nucleotide sequences against IMGT/GENE-DB human TR gene sequences. A later analysis assigned CDR3 sequences and most-parsimonious VDJ recombination scenarios with the TCRdist pipeline. In a later analysis, each TCR beta chain was defined by its CDR3 amino acid sequence together with its V-gene family, and reads without a unique V-gene family were excluded. As a way to deal with suspected cross-contamination and a sequencing artifact, a later analysis dropped 500 to 700 nucleotide sequences that were highly shared and had low generation probability. In a later analysis, a clonal expansion index for each public chain was calculated from normalized within-repertoire ranks of inferred template counts. A later analysis computed generation probabilities with a VDJ recombination model fitted to out-of-frame rearrangements, and checked the results against IGoR. In a later analysis, hypergeometric tests were used to score TCR-TCR, TCR-HLA and TCR-CMV co-occurrence, with a repertoire-size bias correction applied to TCR pairs. A later analysis estimated false discovery rates by permuting HLA or CMV assignments 20 times. In a later analysis, co-occurring TCRs were grouped using DBSCAN, and TCRdist sequence similarity was added for clustering within HLA-allele-positive subsets. Repertoires with fewer than 30,000 or more than 120,000 public chains were left out of co-occurrence clustering, as were five repertoires with anomalous nucleotide sharing. TCRdb stores this immuneACCESS table with in-frame sequences only. Part of the clones is absent; in the studies checked, under half of the shortfall reflects unresolved V genes, and no reason is known for the rest. That table is the source of V, J and clone size, and D and trimming were worked out from the DNA. Recorded for this sample are tens of thousands of clones; 70% to 85% of them occurred a single time. The ten largest clonotypes hold 1.5% to 2% of the sample.

This sequence originates from a man between 25 and 39 years old in good health and CMV-seronegative. The chain is assembled from TRBV9 and TRBJ2-5; no D gene call is confident. What was sequenced was PBMCs. The bases are TGTGCCAGCAGCGTAGCCGGAAGCGTTTGGGAGACCCAGTACTTC. The resulting protein is CASSVAGSVWETQYF.